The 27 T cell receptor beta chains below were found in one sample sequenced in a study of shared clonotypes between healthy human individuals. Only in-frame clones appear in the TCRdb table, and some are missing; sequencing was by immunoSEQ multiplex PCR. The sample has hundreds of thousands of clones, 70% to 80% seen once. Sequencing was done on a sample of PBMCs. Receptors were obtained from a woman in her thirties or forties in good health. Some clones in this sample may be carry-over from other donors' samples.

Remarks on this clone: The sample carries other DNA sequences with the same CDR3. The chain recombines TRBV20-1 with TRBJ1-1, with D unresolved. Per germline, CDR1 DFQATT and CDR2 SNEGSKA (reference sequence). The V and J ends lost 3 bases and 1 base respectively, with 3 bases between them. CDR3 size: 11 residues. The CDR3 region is CSASSNTEAFF. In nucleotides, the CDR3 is TGCAGTGCTAGTTCGAACACTGAAGCTTTCTTT.

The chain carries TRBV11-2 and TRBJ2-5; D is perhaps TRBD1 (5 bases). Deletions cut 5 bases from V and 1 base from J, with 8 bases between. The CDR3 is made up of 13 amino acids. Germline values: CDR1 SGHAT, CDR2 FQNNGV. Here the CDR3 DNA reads TGTGCCAGCAGCCGGACAACCCAAGAGACCCAGTACTTC. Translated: CASSRTTQETQYF.

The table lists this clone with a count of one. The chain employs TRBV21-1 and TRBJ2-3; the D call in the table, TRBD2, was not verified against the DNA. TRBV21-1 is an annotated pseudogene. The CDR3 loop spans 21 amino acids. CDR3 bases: TGTGCCAGAGGGTATAAGTGGGACAGGGGCCGTCCGGGACTAGCGCGGCGTACGCAGTATTTT. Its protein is CARGYKWDRGRPGLARRTQYF.

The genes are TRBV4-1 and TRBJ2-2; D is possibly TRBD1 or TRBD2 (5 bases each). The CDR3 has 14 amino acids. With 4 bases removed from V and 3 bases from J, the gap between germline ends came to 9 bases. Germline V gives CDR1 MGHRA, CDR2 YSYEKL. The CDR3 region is CASSPGPDTGELFF. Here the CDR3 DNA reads TGCGCCAGCAGCCCGGGGCCCGACACCGGGGAGCTGTTTTTT.

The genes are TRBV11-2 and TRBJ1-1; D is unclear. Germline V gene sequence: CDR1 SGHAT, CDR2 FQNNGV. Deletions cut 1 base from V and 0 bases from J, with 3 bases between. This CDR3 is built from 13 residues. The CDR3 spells CASSLVMNTEAFF. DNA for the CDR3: TGTGCCAGCAGCTTAGTTATGAACACTGAAGCTTTCTTT. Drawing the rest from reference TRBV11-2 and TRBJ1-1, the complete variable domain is EAGVAQSPRYKIIEKRQSVAFWCNPISGHATLYWYQQILGQGPKLLIQFQNNGVVDDSQLPKDRFSAERLKGVDSTLKIQPAKLEDSAVYLCASSLVMNTEAFFGQGTRLTVV.

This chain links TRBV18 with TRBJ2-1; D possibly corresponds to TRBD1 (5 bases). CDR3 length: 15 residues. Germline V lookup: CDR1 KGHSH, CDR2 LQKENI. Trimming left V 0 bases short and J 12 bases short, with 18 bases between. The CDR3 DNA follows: TGTGCCAGCTCACCACCGGGCGCAGGGTTGGGTAGGCAGTTCTTC. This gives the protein CASSPPGAGLGRQFF. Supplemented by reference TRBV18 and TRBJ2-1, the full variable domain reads NAGVMQNPRHLVRRRGQEARLRCSPMKGHSHVYWYRQLPEEGLKFMVYLQKENIIDESGMPKERFSAEFPKEGPSILRIQQVVRGDSAAYFCASSPPGAGLGRQFFGPGTRLTVL.

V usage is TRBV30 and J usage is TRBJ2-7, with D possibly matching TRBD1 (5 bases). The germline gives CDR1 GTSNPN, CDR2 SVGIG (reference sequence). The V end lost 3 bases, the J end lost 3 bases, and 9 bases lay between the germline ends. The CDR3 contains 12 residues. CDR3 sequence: CAWSGQRYEQYF. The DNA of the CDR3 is TGTGCCTGGAGCGGACAACGCTACGAGCAGTACTTC.

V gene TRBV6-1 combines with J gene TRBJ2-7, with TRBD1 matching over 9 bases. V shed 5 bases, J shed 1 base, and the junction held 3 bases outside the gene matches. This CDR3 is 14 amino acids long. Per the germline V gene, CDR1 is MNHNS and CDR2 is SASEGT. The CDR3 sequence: CASSRDRDSYEQYF. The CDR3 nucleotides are TGTGCCAGCAGTAGGGACAGGGATTCCTACGAGCAGTACTTC.

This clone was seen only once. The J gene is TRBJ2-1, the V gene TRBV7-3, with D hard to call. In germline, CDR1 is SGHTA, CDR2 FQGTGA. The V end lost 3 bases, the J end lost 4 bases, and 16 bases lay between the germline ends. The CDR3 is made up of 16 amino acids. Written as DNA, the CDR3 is TGTGCCAGCAGCTTTGCTCCAGAGAGCAGTTACAATGAGCAGTTCTTC. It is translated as CASSFAPESSYNEQFF. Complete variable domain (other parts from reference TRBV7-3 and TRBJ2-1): GAGVSQTPSNKVTEKGKYVELRCDPISGHTALYWYRQSLGQGPEFLIYFQGTGAADDSGLPNDRFFAVRPEGSVSTLKIQRTERGDSAVYLCASSFAPESSYNEQFFGPGTRLTVL.

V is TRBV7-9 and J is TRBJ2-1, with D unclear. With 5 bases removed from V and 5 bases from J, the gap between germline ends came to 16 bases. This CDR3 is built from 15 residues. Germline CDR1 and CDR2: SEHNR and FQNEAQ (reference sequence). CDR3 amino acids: CASSLILGSDNEQFF. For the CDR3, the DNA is TGTGCCAGCAGCCTAATCCTAGGTTCAGACAATGAGCAGTTCTTC.

The DNA of the CDR3 is TGTGCCAGCAGCTTGATGGCTAGTTCCTACAATGAGCAGTTCTTC. Protein: CASSLMASSYNEQFF. The chain joins TRBV5-8 to TRBJ2-1; D uncertain. Germline CDR1 and CDR2: SGHTS and YDEGEE. The CDR3 covers 15 residues. Trimming stripped 1 base from V and 1 base from J, with 9 bases between.

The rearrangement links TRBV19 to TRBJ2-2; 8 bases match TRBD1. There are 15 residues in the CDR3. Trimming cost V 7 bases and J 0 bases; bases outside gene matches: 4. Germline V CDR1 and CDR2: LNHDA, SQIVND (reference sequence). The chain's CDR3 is CASKDRAANTGELFF. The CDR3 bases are TGTGCCAGTAAGGACAGGGCCGCGAACACCGGGGAGCTGTTTTTT.

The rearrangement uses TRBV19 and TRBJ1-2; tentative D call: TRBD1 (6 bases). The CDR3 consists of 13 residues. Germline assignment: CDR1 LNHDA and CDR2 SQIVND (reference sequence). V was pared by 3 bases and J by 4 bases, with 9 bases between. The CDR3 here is CASSMAGVYGYTF. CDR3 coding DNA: TGTGCCAGTAGTATGGCAGGGGTCTATGGCTACACCTTC. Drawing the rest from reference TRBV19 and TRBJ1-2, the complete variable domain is DGGITQSPKYLFRKEGQNVTLSCEQNLNHDAMYWYRQDPGQGLRLIYYSQIVNDFQKGDIAEGYSVSREKKESFPLTVTSAQKNPTAFYLCASSMAGVYGYTFGSGTRLTVV.

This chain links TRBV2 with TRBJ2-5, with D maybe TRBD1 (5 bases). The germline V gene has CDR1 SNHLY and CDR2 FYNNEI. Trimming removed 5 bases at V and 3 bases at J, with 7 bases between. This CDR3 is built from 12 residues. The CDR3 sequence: CASSQGKETQYF. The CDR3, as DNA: TGTGCCAGCAGTCAGGGCAAAGAGACCCAGTACTTC.

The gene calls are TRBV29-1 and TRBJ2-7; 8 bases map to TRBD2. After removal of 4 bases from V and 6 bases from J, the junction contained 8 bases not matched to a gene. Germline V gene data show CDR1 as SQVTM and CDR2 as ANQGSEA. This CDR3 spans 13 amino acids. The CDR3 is CSVVPGRAAEQYF. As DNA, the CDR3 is TGCAGCGTTGTTCCCGGGAGGGCCGCCGAGCAGTACTTC.

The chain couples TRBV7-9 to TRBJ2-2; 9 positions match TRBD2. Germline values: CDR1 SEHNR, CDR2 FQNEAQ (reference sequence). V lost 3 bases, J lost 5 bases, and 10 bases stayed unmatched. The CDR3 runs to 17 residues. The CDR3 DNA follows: TGTGCCAGCAGCTTCCCTATTAGCGGGAGCAGGACCGGGGAGCTGTTTTTT. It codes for CASSFPISGSRTGELFF. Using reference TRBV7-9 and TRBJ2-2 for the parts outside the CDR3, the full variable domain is DTGVSQNPRHKITKRGQNVTFRCDPISEHNRLYWYRQTLGQGPEFLTYFQNEAQLEKSRLLSDRFSAERPKGSFSTLEIQRTEQGDSAMYLCASSFPISGSRTGELFFGEGSRLTVL.

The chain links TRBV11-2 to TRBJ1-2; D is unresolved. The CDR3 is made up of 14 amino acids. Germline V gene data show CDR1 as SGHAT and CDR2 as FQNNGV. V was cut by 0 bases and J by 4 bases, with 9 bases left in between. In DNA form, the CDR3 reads TGTGCCAGCAGCTTAGATCGGGCAGTCTATGGCTACACCTTC. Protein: CASSLDRAVYGYTF.

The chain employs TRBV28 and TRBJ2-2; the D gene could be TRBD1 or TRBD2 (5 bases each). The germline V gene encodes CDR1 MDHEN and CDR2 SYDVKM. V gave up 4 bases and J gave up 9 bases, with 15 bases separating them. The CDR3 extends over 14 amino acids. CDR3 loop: CASSYPGRSRELFF. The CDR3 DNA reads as TGTGCCAGCAGTTACCCGGGACGATCGCGGGAGCTGTTTTTT.

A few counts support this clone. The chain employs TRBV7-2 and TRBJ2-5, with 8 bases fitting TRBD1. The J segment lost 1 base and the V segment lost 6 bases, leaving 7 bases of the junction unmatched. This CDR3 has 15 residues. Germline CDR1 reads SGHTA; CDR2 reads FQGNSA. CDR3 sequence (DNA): TGTGCCAGCAGTCGAATAACAGGGGGCCAAGAGACCCAGTACTTC. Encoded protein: CASSRITGGQETQYF.

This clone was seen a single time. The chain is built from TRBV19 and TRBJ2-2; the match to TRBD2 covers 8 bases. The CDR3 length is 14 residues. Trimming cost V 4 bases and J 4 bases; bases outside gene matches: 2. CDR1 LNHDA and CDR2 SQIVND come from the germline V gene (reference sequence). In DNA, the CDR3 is TGTGCCAGTAGTACCGGGAGGGGCACCGGGGAGCTGTTTTTT. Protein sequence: CASSTGRGTGELFF.

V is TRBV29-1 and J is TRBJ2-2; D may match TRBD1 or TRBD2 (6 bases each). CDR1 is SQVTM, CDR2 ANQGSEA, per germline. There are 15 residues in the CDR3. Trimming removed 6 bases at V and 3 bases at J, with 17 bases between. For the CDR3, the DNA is TGCAGCGTGAGAGTAGGGGGGACTGACACCGGGGAGCTGTTTTTT. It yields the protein CSVRVGGTDTGELFF.

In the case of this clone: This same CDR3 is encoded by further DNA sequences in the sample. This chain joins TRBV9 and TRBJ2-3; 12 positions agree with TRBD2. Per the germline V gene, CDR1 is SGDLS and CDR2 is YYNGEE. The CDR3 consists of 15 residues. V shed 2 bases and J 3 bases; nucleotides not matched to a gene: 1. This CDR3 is CASSVLAGGTDTQYF. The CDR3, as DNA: TGTGCCAGCAGCGTTCTAGCGGGAGGGACAGATACGCAGTATTTT.

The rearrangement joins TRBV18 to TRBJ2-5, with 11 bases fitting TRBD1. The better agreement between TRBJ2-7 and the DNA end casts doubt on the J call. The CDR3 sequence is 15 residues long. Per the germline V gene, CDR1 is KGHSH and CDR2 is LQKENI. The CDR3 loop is CASSPLGQGEHEQYF. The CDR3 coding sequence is TGTGCCAGCTCACCACTGGGACAGGGGGAGCACGAGCAGTACTTC.

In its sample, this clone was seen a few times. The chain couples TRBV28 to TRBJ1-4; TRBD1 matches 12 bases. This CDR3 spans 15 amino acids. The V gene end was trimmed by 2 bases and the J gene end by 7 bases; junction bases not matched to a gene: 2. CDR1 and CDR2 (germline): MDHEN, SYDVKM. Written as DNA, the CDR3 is TGTGCCAGCAGTTTAGGGGGACAGGGGGCTGAAAAACTGTTTTTT. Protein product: CASSLGGQGAEKLFF.

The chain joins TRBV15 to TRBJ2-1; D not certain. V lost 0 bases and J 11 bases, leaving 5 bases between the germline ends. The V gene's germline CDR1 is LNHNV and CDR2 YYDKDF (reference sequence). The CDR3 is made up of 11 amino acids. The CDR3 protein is CATSRDSKQFF. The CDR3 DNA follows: TGTGCCACCAGCAGAGATTCTAAGCAGTTCTTC.

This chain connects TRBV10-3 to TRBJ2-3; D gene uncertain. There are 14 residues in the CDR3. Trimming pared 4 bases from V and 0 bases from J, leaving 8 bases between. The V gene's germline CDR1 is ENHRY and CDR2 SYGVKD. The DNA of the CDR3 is TGTGCCATCAGTGGAGACCCAAGCACAGATACGCAGTATTTT. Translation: CAISGDPSTDTQYF.

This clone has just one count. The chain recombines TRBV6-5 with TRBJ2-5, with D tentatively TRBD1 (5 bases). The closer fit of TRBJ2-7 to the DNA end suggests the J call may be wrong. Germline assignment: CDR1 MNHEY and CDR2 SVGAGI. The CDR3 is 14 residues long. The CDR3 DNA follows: TGTGCCAGCAGTTACTCGAGGCAGGGATACGAGCAGTACTTC. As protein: CASSYSRQGYEQYF.